This is a list of T cell receptor beta chains from one sample in a study of CD8+ T cells in alopecia areata. The method was immunoSEQ multiplex PCR; TCRdb's version includes in-frame clones alone and lacks a portion of them. The table lists more than 150,000 clones, 50% to 70% of them singletons. The sample in question was CD4+ T cells sorted from blood, obtained at week 0. These receptors were obtained from a human donor with alopecia areata. The CDR3 runs from the conserved cysteine through the conserved F or W. The D gene is left open where the match is weak. Size values are once, few and many counts, or a class for expanded clones, and some rows have none.

clone_size	v_call	j_call	d_call	cdr3_nt	cdr3_aa
few	TRBV7-9	TRBJ2-5	.	TGTGCCAGCAGCAGACAGCAAGAGACCCAGTACTTC	CASSRQQETQYF
.	TRBV11-3	TRBJ1-1	.	TGTGCCAGCACGAGGACAGTCTTTGGTGCTGAAGCTTTCTTT	CASTRTVFGAEAFF
.	TRBV19	TRBJ2-7	TRBD1	TGTGCCAGTAGTTCAAGACAGGGAGAGGGTGAGCAGTACTTC	CASSSRQGEGEQYF
.	TRBV2	TRBJ1-5	TRBD1	TGTGCCAGCAGGAGGGACAGGCAGGATCAGCCCCAGCATTTT	CASRRDRQDQPQHF
.	TRBV13	TRBJ1-2	.	TGTGCCAGCAACCAGCGAAGGGGGGTTAACTATGGCTACACCTTC	CASNQRRGVNYGYTF
.	TRBV27	TRBJ2-1	.	TGTGCCAGCAGTTTATTTGATCCCTCCTACAATGAGCAGTTCTTC	CASSLFDPSYNEQFF
once	TRBV6-1	TRBJ1-5	.	TGTGCCACGGGGACACCACAGCCCCAGCATTTT	CATGTPQPQHF
.	TRBV30	TRBJ1-6	TRBD1	TGTGCCCGCCGGGACAGGGAGTCTTCACCCCTCCACTTT	CARRDRESSPLHF
once	TRBV30	TRBJ1-6	.	TGTGCCTTAGACGGCCAATATAATTCACCCCTCCACTTT	CALDGQYNSPLHF
few	TRBV11-2	TRBJ2-7	.	TGTGCCAGCACCATTAATGGGGGCGCTTACGAGCAGTACTTC	CASTINGGAYEQYF
.	TRBV6-6	TRBJ2-7	.	TGTGCCAGCAGTTCTGGGGAGACCTCCTACGAGCAGTACTTC	CASSSGETSYEQYF
few	TRBV5-1	TRBJ2-5	.	TGCGCCAGCAGCACGGACAAGCTAGAGACCCAGTACTTC	CASSTDKLETQYF
.	TRBV10-3	TRBJ2-3	.	TGTGCCATCAGTGGACCTTGGGGTAGCACAGATACGCAGTATTTT	CAISGPWGSTDTQYF
.	TRBV4-1	TRBJ1-2	TRBD1	TGCGCCAGCAGCCAAGGAGGAGGAGGGTCCGGGACAGGGGGAAATCTGTATGGCTACACCTTC	CASSQGGGGSGTGGNLYGYTF
.	TRBV2	TRBJ2-3	.	TGTGCCAGCAGGCCTCTAGCCCAACGTTCGCAGTATTTT	CASRPLAQRSQYF
.	TRBV2	TRBJ1-1	TRBD1	TGTGCCAGCAGTGGGGACAGCCGCGCTGAAGCTTTCTTT	CASSGDSRAEAFF